The 7 T cell receptor beta chains presented below share a single source sample, sequenced in a study of T cell responses to AZD1222 COVID-19 vaccine. Profiled with immunoSEQ multiplex PCR; TCRdb holds only in-frame clones, not every one. The top ten clones hold less than 5% of a sample with 100,000 to 120,000 clones, about 81% of them seen once. This material consisted of peripheral blood, taken on day 0 of AZD1222 vaccination. The source of these receptors is an adult in good health.

This clone has a handful of counts. The chain joins TRBV27 to TRBJ1-1, with D perhaps matching TRBD1 (6 bases). Trimming left V 2 bases short and J 10 bases short, with 11 bases between. This CDR3 has 12 residues. Germline CDR1 MNHEY, CDR2 SMNVEV (reference sequence). CDR3 nucleotides: TGTGCCAGCAGTTTACCCGGGGGGGCAGCTTTCTTT. Translation: CASSLPGGAAFF.

The chain couples TRBV7-2 to TRBJ2-2; 10 positions match TRBD2. This CDR3 region has 17 residues. The V and J ends lost 1 base and 1 base, in that order; junction bases with no gene match: 3. The germline V gene has CDR1 SGHTA and CDR2 FQGNSA. The CDR3 spells CASSLDWTSGNTGELFF. In DNA, the CDR3 is TGTGCCAGCAGCTTAGATTGGACTAGCGGGAACACCGGGGAGCTGTTTTTT.

The chain recombines TRBV28 with TRBJ1-1, with D possibly TRBD1 on 5 matching bases. V was trimmed by 6 bases and J by 4 bases, leaving 15 bases between them. This CDR3 is built from 14 residues. CDR1 and CDR2 from the germline V gene are MDHEN and SYDVKM. CDR3 sequence (DNA): TGTGCCAGCAGAAACCGGGACGGACTCACTGAAGCTTTCTTT. This gives the protein CASRNRDGLTEAFF.

The rearrangement joins TRBV19 to TRBJ1-1, with D hard to call. CDR3 length: 16 residues. CDR1 is LNHDA and CDR2 is SQIVND in the germline V gene (reference sequence). V lost 7 bases, J lost 0 bases, and 18 bases lay in between. The CDR3 region is CASIPSGIGMNTEAFF. The CDR3 coding sequence is TGTGCCAGTATCCCGTCAGGCATAGGGATGAACACTGAAGCTTTCTTT.

The V gene is TRBV7-9, the J gene TRBJ1-6; 7 nucleotides agree with TRBD1. The CDR3 contains 15 residues. J gave up 7 bases and V 5 bases, and 8 bases lay outside the gene matches. Looked up from germline, CDR1 is SEHNR and CDR2 is FQNEAQ (reference sequence). CDR3 DNA sequence: TGTGCCAGCAGCCCAGGGGGGGGGAGCAATTCACCCCTCCACTTT. It yields the protein CASSPGGGSNSPLHF.

This sequence joins TRBV6-2 or TRBV6-3 and TRBJ2-7, with 9 bases identical to TRBD1. Germline CDR1 reads MNHEY; CDR2 reads SVGEGT. The junction had 8 bases not matched to a gene; V was cut back by 5 bases and J by 6 bases. The length of the CDR3 is 14 residues. This chain's CDR3 is CASSPPTGGGEQYF. The CDR3 coding sequence is TGTGCCAGCAGTCCCCCCACAGGGGGCGGCGAGCAGTACTTC.

J is TRBJ1-1 and V is TRBV4-1, with 9 nucleotides matching TRBD1. The V gene end was trimmed by 5 bases and the J gene end by 4 bases; junction bases not matched to a gene: 14. CDR1 is MGHRA and CDR2 is YSYEKL in the germline V gene. There are 17 residues in the CDR3. CDR3 sequence: CASSTRRDRVRSTEAFF. DNA of the CDR3: TGCGCCAGCAGCACCCGTAGGGACAGGGTTAGAAGCACTGAAGCTTTCTTT.